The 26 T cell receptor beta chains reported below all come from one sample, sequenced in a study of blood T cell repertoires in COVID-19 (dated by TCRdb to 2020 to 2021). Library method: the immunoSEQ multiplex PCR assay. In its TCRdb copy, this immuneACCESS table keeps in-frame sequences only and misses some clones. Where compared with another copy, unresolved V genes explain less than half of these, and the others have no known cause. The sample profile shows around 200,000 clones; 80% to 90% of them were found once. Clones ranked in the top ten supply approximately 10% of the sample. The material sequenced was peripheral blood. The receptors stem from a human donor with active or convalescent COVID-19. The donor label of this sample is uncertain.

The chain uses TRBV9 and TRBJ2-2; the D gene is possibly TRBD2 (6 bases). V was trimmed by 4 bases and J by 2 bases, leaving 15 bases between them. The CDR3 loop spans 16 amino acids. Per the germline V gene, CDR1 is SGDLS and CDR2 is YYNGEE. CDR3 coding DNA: TGTGCCAGCAGCCCGGAGGGGTACCCAAACACCGGGGAGCTGTTTTTT. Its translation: CASSPEGYPNTGELFF.

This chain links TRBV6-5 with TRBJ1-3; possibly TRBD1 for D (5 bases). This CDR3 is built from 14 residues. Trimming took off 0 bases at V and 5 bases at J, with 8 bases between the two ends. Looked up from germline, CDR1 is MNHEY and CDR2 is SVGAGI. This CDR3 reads CASSYSRQRNTIYF. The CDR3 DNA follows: TGTGCCAGCAGTTACTCGAGACAGAGAAACACCATATATTTT.

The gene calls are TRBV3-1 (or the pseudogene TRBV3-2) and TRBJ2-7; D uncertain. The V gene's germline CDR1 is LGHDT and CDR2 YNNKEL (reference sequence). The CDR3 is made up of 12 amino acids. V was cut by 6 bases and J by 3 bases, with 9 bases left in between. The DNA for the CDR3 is TGTGCCAGCAGTCAGTCCGACTACGAGCAGTACTTC. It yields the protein CASSQSDYEQYF.

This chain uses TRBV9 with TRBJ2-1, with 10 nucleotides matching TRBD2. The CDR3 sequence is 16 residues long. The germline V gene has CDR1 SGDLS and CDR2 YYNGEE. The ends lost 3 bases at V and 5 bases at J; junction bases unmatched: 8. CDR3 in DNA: TGTGCCAGCAGCGCTTATAGCGGGGGGCATAACAATGAGCAGTTCTTC. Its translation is CASSAYSGGHNNEQFF.

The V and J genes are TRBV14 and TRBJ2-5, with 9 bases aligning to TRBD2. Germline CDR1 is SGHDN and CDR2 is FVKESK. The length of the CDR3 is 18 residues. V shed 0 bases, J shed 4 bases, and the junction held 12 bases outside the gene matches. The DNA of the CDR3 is TGTGCCAGCAGCCAAGATCATTCGGCGGGAGGGCCGTCAGAGACCCAGTACTTC. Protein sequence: CASSQDHSAGGPSETQYF.

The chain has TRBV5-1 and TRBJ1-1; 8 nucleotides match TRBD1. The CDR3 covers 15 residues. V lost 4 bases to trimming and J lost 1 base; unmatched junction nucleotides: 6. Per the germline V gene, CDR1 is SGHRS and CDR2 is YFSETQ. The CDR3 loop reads CASSLQGQENTEAFF. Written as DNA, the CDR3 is TGCGCCAGCAGCCTCCAGGGACAGGAGAACACTGAAGCTTTCTTT.

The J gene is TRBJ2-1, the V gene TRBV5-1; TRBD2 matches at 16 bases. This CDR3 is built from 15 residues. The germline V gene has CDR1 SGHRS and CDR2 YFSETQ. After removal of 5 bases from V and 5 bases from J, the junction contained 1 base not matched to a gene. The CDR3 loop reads CASRGLAGGDNEQFF. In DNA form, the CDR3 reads TGCGCCAGCAGGGGACTAGCGGGAGGGGACAATGAGCAGTTCTTC.

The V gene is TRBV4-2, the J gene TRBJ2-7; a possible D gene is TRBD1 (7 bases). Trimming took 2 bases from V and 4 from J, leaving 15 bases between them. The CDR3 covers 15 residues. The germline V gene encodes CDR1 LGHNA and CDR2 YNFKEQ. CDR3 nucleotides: TGTGCCAGCAGCCAATGGACAGGAGGGCCTTACGAGCAGTACTTC. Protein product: CASSQWTGGPYEQYF.

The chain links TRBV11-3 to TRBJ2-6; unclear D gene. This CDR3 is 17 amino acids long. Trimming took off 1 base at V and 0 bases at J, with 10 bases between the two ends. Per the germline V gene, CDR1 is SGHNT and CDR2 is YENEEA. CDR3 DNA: TGTGCCAGCAGCTTAGGGCCGCCCGACTCTGGGGCCAACGTCCTGACTTTC. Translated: CASSLGPPDSGANVLTF.

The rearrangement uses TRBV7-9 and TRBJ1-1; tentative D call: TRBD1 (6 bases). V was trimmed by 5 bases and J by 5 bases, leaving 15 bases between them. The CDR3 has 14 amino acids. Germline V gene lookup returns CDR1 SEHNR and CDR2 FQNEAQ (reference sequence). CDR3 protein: CASSQPRGRTEAFF. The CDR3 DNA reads TGTGCCAGCAGCCAACCCAGGGGTAGGACTGAAGCTTTCTTT.

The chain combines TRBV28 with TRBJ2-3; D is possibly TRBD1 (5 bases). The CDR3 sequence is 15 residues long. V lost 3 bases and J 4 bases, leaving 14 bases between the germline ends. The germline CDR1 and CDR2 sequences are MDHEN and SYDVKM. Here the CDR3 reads CASSFRGSRADTQYF. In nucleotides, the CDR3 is TGTGCCAGCAGTTTTAGGGGATCACGCGCAGATACGCAGTATTTT.

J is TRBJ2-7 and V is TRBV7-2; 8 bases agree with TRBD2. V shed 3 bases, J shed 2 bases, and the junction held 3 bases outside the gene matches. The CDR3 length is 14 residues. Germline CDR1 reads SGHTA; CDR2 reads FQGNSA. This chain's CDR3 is CASSFSGGAYEQYF. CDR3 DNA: TGTGCCAGCAGCTTTTCCGGGGGGGCCTACGAGCAGTACTTC.

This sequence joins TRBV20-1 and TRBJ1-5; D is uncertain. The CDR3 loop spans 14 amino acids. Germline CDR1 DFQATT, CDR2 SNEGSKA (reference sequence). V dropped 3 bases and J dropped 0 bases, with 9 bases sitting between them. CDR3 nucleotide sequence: TGCAGTGCTAGTGTAACAGATAGCAATCAGCCCCAGCATTTT. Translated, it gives CSASVTDSNQPQHF.

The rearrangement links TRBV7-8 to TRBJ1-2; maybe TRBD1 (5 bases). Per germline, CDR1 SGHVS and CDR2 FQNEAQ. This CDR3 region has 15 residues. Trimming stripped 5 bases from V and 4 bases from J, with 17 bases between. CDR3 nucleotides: TGTGCCAGCAGCATTCAGGGAACCCTGGGCTATGGCTACACCTTC. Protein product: CASSIQGTLGYGYTF.

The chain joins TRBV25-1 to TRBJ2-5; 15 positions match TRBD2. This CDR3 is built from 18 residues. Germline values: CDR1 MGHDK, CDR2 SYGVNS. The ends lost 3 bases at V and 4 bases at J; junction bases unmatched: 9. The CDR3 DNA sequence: TGTGCCAGCAGTGACCCAGGACTAGCGGGAGGGGTGGGAGAGACCCAGTACTTC. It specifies CASSDPGLAGGVGETQYF.

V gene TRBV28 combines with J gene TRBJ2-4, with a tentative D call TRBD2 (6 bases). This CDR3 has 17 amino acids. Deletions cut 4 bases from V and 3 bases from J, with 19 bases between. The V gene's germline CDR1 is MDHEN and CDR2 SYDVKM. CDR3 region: CASSSHYGGFDKNIQYF. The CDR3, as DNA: TGTGCCAGCAGTTCCCATTATGGGGGGTTTGACAAAAACATTCAGTACTTC.

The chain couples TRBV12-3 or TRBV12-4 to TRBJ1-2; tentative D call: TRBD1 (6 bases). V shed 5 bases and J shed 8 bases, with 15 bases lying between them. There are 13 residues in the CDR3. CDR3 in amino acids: CASSPTGFGGYTF. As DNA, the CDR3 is TGTGCCAGCAGTCCCACAGGGTTTGGCGGCTACACCTTC.

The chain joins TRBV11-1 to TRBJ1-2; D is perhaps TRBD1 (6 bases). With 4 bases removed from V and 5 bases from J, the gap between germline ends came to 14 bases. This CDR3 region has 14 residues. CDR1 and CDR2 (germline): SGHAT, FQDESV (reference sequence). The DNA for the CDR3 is TGTGCCAGCAGCTCGCCCGGGACAACTTATGGCTACACCTTC. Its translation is CASSSPGTTYGYTF.

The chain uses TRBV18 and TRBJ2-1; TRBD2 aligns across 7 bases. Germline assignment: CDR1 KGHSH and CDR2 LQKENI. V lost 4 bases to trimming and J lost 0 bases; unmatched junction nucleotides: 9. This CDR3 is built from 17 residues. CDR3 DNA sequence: TGTGCCAGCTCACTGTTAGCGGGCTTGAGCTCCTACAATGAGCAGTTCTTC. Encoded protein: CASSLLAGLSSYNEQFF.

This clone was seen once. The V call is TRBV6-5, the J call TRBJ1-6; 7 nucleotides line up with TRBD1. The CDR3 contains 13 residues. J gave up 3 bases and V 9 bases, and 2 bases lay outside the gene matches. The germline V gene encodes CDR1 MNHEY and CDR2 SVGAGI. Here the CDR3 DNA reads TGTGCCAGTAGGGACAGCTATAATTCACCCCTCCACTTT. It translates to CASRDSYNSPLHF.

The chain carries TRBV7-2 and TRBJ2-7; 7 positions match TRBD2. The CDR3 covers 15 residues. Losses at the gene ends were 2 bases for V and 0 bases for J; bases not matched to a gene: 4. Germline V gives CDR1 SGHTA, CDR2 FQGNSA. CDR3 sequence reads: CASSLSGESSYEQYF. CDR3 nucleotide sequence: TGTGCCAGCAGCTTAAGCGGGGAGAGCTCCTACGAGCAGTACTTC.

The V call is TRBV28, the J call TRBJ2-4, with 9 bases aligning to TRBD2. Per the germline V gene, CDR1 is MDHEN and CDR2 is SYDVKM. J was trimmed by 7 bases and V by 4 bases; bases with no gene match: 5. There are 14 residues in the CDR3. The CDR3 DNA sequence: TGTGCCAGCAGTTCCTCCGGACTAGCGAACATTCAGTACTTC. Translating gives CASSSSGLANIQYF. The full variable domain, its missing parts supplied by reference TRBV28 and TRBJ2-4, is DVKVTQSSRYLVKRTGEKVFLECVQDMDHENMFWYRQDPGLGLRLIYFSYDVKMKEKGDIPEGYSVSREKKERFSLILESASTNQTSMYLCASSSSGLANIQYFGAGTRLSVL.

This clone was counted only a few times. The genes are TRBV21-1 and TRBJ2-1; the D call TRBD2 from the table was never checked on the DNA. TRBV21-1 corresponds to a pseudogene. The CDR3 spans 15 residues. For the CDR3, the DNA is TGTGCCAGCAGCAAAGCTAGAGGTGATAGGTATGAGCAGTTCTTC. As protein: CASSKARGDRYEQFF.

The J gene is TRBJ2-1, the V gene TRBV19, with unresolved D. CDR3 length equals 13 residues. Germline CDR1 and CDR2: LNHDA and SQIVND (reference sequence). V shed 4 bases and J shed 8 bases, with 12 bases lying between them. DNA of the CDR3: TGTGCCAGTAGTAATGCTGGCTTGTATGAGCAGTTCTTC. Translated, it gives CASSNAGLYEQFF.

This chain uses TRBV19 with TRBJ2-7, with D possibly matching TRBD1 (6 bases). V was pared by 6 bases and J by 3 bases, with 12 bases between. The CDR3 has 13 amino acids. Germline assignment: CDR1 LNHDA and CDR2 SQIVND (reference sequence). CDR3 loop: CASRLRGNYEQYF. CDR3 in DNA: TGTGCCAGTAGACTAAGGGGGAACTACGAGCAGTACTTC.

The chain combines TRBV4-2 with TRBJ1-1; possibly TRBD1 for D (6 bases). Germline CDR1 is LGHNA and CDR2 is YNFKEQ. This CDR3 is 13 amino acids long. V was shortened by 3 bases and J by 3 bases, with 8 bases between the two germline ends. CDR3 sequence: CASSQGTHTEAFF. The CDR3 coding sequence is TGTGCCAGCAGCCAGGGGACACACACTGAAGCTTTCTTT.